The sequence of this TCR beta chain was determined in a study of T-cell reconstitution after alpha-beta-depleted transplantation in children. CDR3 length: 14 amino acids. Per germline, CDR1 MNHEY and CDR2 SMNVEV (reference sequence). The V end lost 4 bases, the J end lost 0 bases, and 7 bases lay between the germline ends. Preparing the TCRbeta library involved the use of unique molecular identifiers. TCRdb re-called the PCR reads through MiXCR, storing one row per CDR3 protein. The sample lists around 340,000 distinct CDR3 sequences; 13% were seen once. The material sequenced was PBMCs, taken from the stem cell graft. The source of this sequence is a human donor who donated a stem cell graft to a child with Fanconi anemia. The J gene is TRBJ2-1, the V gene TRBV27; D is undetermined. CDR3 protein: CASSWSSSYNEQFF. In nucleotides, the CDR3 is TGTGCCAGCAGTTGGAGCAGCTCCTACAATGAGCAGTTCTTC.